Listed below are T cell receptor beta chains from one sample, sequenced in a study of cytomegalovirus exposure and HLA in healthy donors. Only in-frame clones appear in the TCRdb table, and some are missing; sequencing was by immunoSEQ multiplex PCR. The sample contains about 220,000 clones, 80% to 90% of which appear only once. Sequencing input: PBMCs. Receptors were obtained from a man aged 18 to 30 in good health and CMV-seronegative. CDR3s include the opening cysteine and the closing phenylalanine or tryptophan. A D gene is named only where the DNA matches it firmly. A row's size may be missing; if present it is once, few, many or a size class.

TRBJ2-7 TRBV7-8 NA NA TGTGCCAGCAGCTTAGCCGCCGGGGGTGCCTCCTACGAGCAGTACTTC CASSLAAGGASYEQYF
TRBJ2-7 TRBV5-1 TRBD1 NA TGCGCCAGCAGCTTGTGGACAGGGGCGACCTCTGACGAGCAGTACTTC CASSLWTGATSDEQYF
TRBJ1-1 TRBV19 TRBD1 NA TGTGCCAGTCACAGGGGAGTAAATCAAGGAGCTTTCTTT CASHRGVNQGAFF
TRBJ2-1 TRBV2 NA NA TGTGCCAGCCTCGGACTATCCCACTACAATGAGCAGTTCTTC CASLGLSHYNEQFF
TRBJ2-7 TRBV11-3 NA once TGTGCCAGCAGCTTTGGGGGGAACTCCTACGAGCAGTACTTC CASSFGGNSYEQYF
TRBJ2-7 TRBV28 NA NA TGTGCCAGCAGTTTAAGCTTTGGGGCCACCCGTGGTGAGCAGTACTTC CASSLSFGATRGEQYF
TRBJ2-5 TRBV28 NA NA TGTGCCAGCAGTTGGGAATGGGGCGGGAAAGGACAAGAGACCCAGTACTTC CASSWEWGGKGQETQYF
TRBJ2-7 TRBV28 NA NA TGTGCCAGCAGCGGAGCTAGTCGAGACTCCTACGAGCAGTACTTC CASSGASRDSYEQYF
TRBJ1-5 TRBV28 NA NA TGTGCCAGCGGTGCACTAGCAGGAAGCAATCAGCCCCAGCATTTT CASGALAGSNQPQHF
TRBJ1-1 TRBV10-3 NA NA TGTGCCATCAGTGAGTCGAAGGACTTCGCTGAAGCTTTCTTT CAISESKDFAEAFF
TRBJ2-3 TRBV2 NA few TGTGCCAGCTCTAGCAGGGATACGCAGTATTTT CASSSRDTQYF
TRBJ1-1 TRBV7-2 NA NA TGTGCCAGCAGCCGGGACCGGGACAATGAAGCTTTCTTT CASSRDRDNEAFF
TRBJ1-1 TRBV19 NA NA TGTGCCACTACCGGGGGGCAGAACACTGAAGCTTTCTTT CATTGGQNTEAFF
TRBJ1-5 TRBV21-1 NA few TGTGCCAGCACTTGGGGGCAGGGTCAGCCCCAGCATTTT CASTWGQGQPQHF
TRBJ1-4 TRBV29-1 TRBD1 NA TGCAGCGTAGTTGCAGGGGGCGCGTATGAAAAACTGTTTTTT CSVVAGGAYEKLFF
TRBJ1-2 TRBV5-1 NA NA TGCGCCAGCAGCACAGGGAGTGACATGGGGCAGAATGGCTACACCTTC CASSTGSDMGQNGYTF
TRBJ2-2 TRBV1 NA NA TGCACCAGCAGCCAAGAGCTAGGGGAAACCGGGGAGCTGTTTTTT CTSSQELGETGELFF
TRBJ2-5 TRBV28 TRBD2 NA TGTGCCAGCAGTTCACCGGGACTACAAGAGACCCAGTACTTC CASSSPGLQETQYF
TRBJ2-1 TRBV2 TRBD2 NA TGTGCCAGCAGTTCGCGACTAGCGGGGAATGAGCAGTTCTTC CASSSRLAGNEQFF
TRBJ1-1 TRBV27 NA NA TGTGCCAGCAGTTCACTTCCCTACTCCTCGGACACTGAAGCTTTCTTT CASSSLPYSSDTEAFF
TRBJ2-7 TRBV11-2 TRBD1 NA TGTGCCAGCAGCTTAGACCTAGGGACAGGGTTCTACGAGCAGTACTTC CASSLDLGTGFYEQYF
TRBJ2-7 TRBV14 TRBD2 NA TGTGCCAGCAGCCTACTACCGGGACTAGCGGGGGCCGAGCAGTACTTC CASSLLPGLAGAEQYF
TRBJ1-4 TRBV27 NA NA TGTGCCAGCAGTTTTAGTGCAACTAATGAAAAACTGTTTTTT CASSFSATNEKLFF
TRBJ2-7 TRBV29-1 NA NA TGCAGCGTTTACAGGGCCCACGAGCAGTACTTC CSVYRAHEQYF
TRBJ2-3 TRBV4-1 NA many TGCGCCAGCAGCCAAGGAGTCGTAGATACGCAGTATTTT CASSQGVVDTQYF
TRBJ2-3 TRBV5-4 NA NA TGTGCCAGCAGCGGACGGGGGTTCACAGATACGCAGTATTTT CASSGRGFTDTQYF
TRBJ2-7 TRBV28 NA NA TGTGCCAGCAGTTTGTCTGAAGGGGCCGCAGGATCCTACGAGCAGTACTTC CASSLSEGAAGSYEQYF
TRBJ2-1 TRBV16 NA NA TGTGCCAGCAGCCCTGGACAAGTCTACAATGAGCAGTTCTTC CASSPGQVYNEQFF
TRBJ2-7 TRBV7-3 NA NA TGTGCCAGCAGCTTTGGCGGGCCGCCCTACGAGCAGTACTTC CASSFGGPPYEQYF
TRBJ2-7 TRBV5-1 NA NA TGCGCCAGCAGCTTGGCCCGGGGCTACGAGCAGTACTTC CASSLARGYEQYF
TRBJ2-3 TRBV2 NA NA TGTGCCAGCAGTGCCGAAGGGAGAACGCAGTATTTT CASSAEGRTQYF
TRBJ2-2 TRBV5-4 TRBD1 NA TGTGCCAGCAGCTTAGGGCAGGGGGCGAACACCGGGGAGCTGTTTTTT CASSLGQGANTGELFF
TRBJ2-7 TRBV27 NA NA TGTGCCAGCAGTTTCTCTGAGGGGGGGGTTGACGAGCAGTACTTC CASSFSEGGVDEQYF
TRBJ2-7 TRBV5-1 TRBD1 NA TGCGCCAGCAGGAACCGGGACAGCACCGTCGGAGACTACGAGCAGTACTTC CASRNRDSTVGDYEQYF
TRBJ1-3 TRBV28 TRBD1 NA TGTGCCAGCGGACAGGCGGACTCTGGAAACACCATATATTTT CASGQADSGNTIYF
TRBJ2-7 TRBV7-2 TRBD1 NA TGTGCCAGCAGCTTAGATGGGACAGGGGGATGGTTGGAGCAGTACTTC CASSLDGTGGWLEQYF
TRBJ2-7 TRBV28 TRBD2 NA TGTGCCAGCACCCGTTCGCTAGCGGGGTACGAGCAGTACTTC CASTRSLAGYEQYF
TRBJ2-1 TRBV14 TRBD2 NA TGTGCCAGCAGCTCCGGGACTAGCGTCTACAATGAGCAGTTCTTC CASSSGTSVYNEQFF
TRBJ2-1 TRBV5-4 NA once TGTGCCAGCAGCCAGGATTTAGGTGCATACAATGAGCAGTTCTTC CASSQDLGAYNEQFF
TRBJ2-4 TRBV6-6 NA NA TGTGCCAGCCGTAATGGGGAGCAAGCCAAAAACATTCAGTACTTC CASRNGEQAKNIQYF
TRBJ2-1 TRBV4-1 TRBD2 NA TGCGCCAGCAGCCCCTCATTGCTTTGGGCTAGCGGGCTCGTAAACAATGAGCAGTTCTTC CASSPSLLWASGLVNNEQFF
TRBJ2-1 TRBV5-6 NA NA TGTGCCAGCAGCTTGGACTATGAGCAGTTCTTC CASSLDYEQFF
TRBJ2-5 TRBV15 TRBD1 NA TGTGCCACCAGCCGGGACAGTAACCAAGAGACCCAGTACTTC CATSRDSNQETQYF
TRBJ1-2 TRBV5-8 TRBD1 NA TGTGCCAGCAGCCCTGGACAGGGTGGTTATTATGGCTACACCTTC CASSPGQGGYYGYTF
TRBJ2-3 TRBV7-9 NA NA TGTGCCAGCAGCCTTAGCGGCCATACGCAGTATTTT CASSLSGHTQYF
TRBJ1-4 TRBV5-4 NA NA TGTGCCAGCAGCTTGGGACCTAGAGAAGAAAAACTGTTTTTT CASSLGPREEKLFF
TRBJ1-2 TRBV6-5 NA NA TGTGCCAGCAGTCGTAACAGGGATCCGGATGGCTACACCTTC CASSRNRDPDGYTF
TRBJ2-7 TRBV4-2 TRBD2 NA TGTGCCAGCAGCCAGGAGGGGACTAGCGGGGCCTACGAGCAGTACTTC CASSQEGTSGAYEQYF